What follows are 28 T cell receptor beta chains derived from one specimen sequenced in a study of CD8+ T cells in alopecia areata. As for treatment: oral pan-JAK inhibitor, 5-10 mg twice daily. Following extraction, RNA underwent reverse transcription to cDNA, which served as the sequencing template. Method: immunoSEQ multiplex PCR; TCRdb's copy keeps in-frame clones and lacks some. The sample lists some 110,000 clones; roughly 50% were seen once. The material was CD8+ T cells sorted from blood, obtained at week 24, from a patient treated with tofacitinib. These receptors were collected from a human donor with alopecia areata.

The chain couples TRBV7-2 to TRBJ1-1; D uncertain. Looked up from germline, CDR1 is SGHTA and CDR2 is FQGNSA. The ends were cut back, 5 bases at V and 3 bases at J, with 16 bases in the middle. The CDR3 runs 15 residues. The CDR3 here is CASSVPGSRDTEAFF. CDR3 coding DNA: TGTGCCAGCAGCGTGCCCGGTAGTCGGGACACTGAAGCTTTCTTT.

This clone occurred once. The gene calls are TRBV7-2 and TRBJ2-7; TRBD1 agrees at 8 bases. V lost 6 bases and J lost 0; bases outside the gene matches: 7. In germline, CDR1 is SGHTA, CDR2 FQGNSA. The CDR3 extends over 15 amino acids. This chain's CDR3 is CASRTSGGSSYEQYF. The DNA of the CDR3 is TGTGCCAGCAGAACGTCAGGGGGCAGCTCCTACGAGCAGTACTTC.

This sequence joins TRBV4-1 and TRBJ2-7; D perhaps matches TRBD1 (6 bases). This CDR3 is 14 amino acids long. Per the germline V gene, CDR1 is MGHRA and CDR2 is YSYEKL. V dropped 1 base and J dropped 2 bases, with 9 bases sitting between them. The CDR3 DNA is TGCGCCAGCAGCCAAGGGACAGAAGCCTACGAGCAGTACTTC. Translating it yields CASSQGTEAYEQYF.

The CDR3 is CASSPSGAMEQFF. In DNA, the CDR3 is TGCGCCAGCAGCCCAAGTGGGGCGATGGAGCAGTTCTTC. V gene TRBV5-1 combines with J gene TRBJ2-1; possibly TRBD1 for D (5 bases). The CDR3 contains 13 residues. The V end lost 4 bases, the J end lost 10 bases, and 15 bases lay between the germline ends. Germline V gives CDR1 SGHRS, CDR2 YFSETQ. Filled out from reference TRBV5-1 and TRBJ2-1, the complete variable domain reads KAGVTQTPRYLIKTRGQQVTLSCSPISGHRSVSWYQQTPGQGLQFLFEYFSETQRNKGNFPGRFSGRQFSNSRSEMNVSTLELGDSALYLCASSPSGAMEQFFGPGTRLTVL.

The J gene is TRBJ2-7, the V gene TRBV2; 9 positions agree with TRBD2. This CDR3 region has 12 residues. Germline V gene sequence: CDR1 SNHLY, CDR2 FYNNEI. V shed 10 bases and J 2 bases; nucleotides not matched to a gene: 3. CDR3 in DNA: TGTGCCACCGTAGCGGGGGCCTACGAGCAGTACTTC. This codes for CATVAGAYEQYF. Combining the CDR3 with reference TRBV2 and TRBJ2-7 gives the whole variable domain EPEVTQTPSHQVTQMGQEVILRCVPISNHLYFYWYRQILGQKVEFLVSFYNNEISEKSEIFDDQFSVERPDGSNFTLKIRSTKLEDSAMYFCATVAGAYEQYFGPGTRLTVT.

This chain connects TRBV27 to TRBJ2-5, with D unresolved. The V end lost 0 bases, the J end lost 2 bases, and 7 bases lay between the germline ends. CDR1 is MNHEY, CDR2 SMNVEV, per germline (reference sequence). The CDR3 spans 14 residues. The DNA of the CDR3 is TGTGCCAGCAGTTTATCAGATTCACAAGAGACCCAGTACTTC. This codes for CASSLSDSQETQYF.

The chain couples TRBV5-4 to TRBJ1-1; tentatively, D is TRBD1 (5 bases). V lost 5 bases, J lost 5 bases, and 13 bases lay in between. This CDR3 is built from 13 residues. Germline assignment: CDR1 SGHNT and CDR2 YYREEE (reference sequence). CDR3 DNA sequence: TGTGCCAGCAGTCCACCCTGGGGGACTGAAGCTTTCTTT. Its translation: CASSPPWGTEAFF.

The V gene is TRBV6-5, the J gene TRBJ2-4; D is unclear. The V gene lost 5 bases and the J gene lost 9 bases, with 14 bases spanning the gap. Germline V lookup: CDR1 MNHEY, CDR2 SVGAGI. The length of the CDR3 is 13 residues. CDR3 sequence reads: CASSPFESAIQYF. CDR3 nucleotides: TGTGCCAGCAGTCCCTTCGAATCGGCCATTCAGTACTTC.

CDR3 nucleotide sequence: TGTGCCAGCAGCGTCCGGGACGTCCAAGAGACCCAGTACTTC. Protein sequence: CASSVRDVQETQYF. J is TRBJ2-5 and V is TRBV13; D tentatively reads TRBD1 or TRBD2 (5 bases each). Germline CDR1 PRHDT, CDR2 FYEKMQ (reference sequence). V lost 5 bases, J lost 1 base, and 11 bases lay in between. CDR3 size: 14 residues.

In this sample, this clone turned up a few times. The rearrangement uses TRBV7-9 and TRBJ1-1; no firm D call. CDR1 and CDR2 (germline): SEHNR, FQNEAQ (reference sequence). V was pared by 8 bases and J by 0 bases, with 16 bases between. The CDR3 sequence is 15 residues long. The CDR3 nucleotides are TGTGCCAGCCAAGATGGGCAGCGGATGAACACTGAAGCTTTCTTT. Its protein product is CASQDGQRMNTEAFF.

V gene TRBV5-1 combines with J gene TRBJ2-1; TRBD2 matches 9 bases. After removal of 0 bases from V and 2 bases from J, the junction contained 6 bases not matched to a gene. This CDR3 contains 17 residues. Germline loops: CDR1 SGHRS, CDR2 YFSETQ. CDR3 region: CASSLASGGLTYNEQFF. CDR3 bases: TGCGCCAGCAGCTTGGCGAGCGGGGGGCTTACCTACAATGAGCAGTTCTTC.

The chain joins TRBV5-6 to TRBJ1-1, with a weak D call TRBD1 (5 bases). Between the trimmed V and J ends, which lost 7 bases and 8 bases, there was a span of 9 bases. The CDR3 extends over 10 amino acids. The germline CDR1 and CDR2 sequences are SGHDT and YYEEEE. The CDR3 spells CASEGPEAFF. For the CDR3, the DNA is TGTGCCAGCGAGGGGCCAGAAGCTTTCTTT.

The chain uses TRBV29-1 and TRBJ1-2; maybe TRBD1 (6 bases). Per germline, CDR1 SQVTM and CDR2 ANQGSEA. The CDR3 sequence is 13 residues long. The V and J ends lost 3 bases and 4 bases respectively, with 12 bases between them. The CDR3 reads CSVEGGEVYGYTF. The CDR3 nucleotides read TGCAGCGTTGAGGGGGGCGAAGTCTATGGCTACACCTTC.

The CDR3 DNA reads TGTGCCAGCAGTCCTGCCGGACAGAACACTGAAGCTTTCTTT. Translating gives CASSPAGQNTEAFF. The chain is built from TRBV27 and TRBJ1-1; perhaps TRBD1 as D (5 bases). Trimming stripped 5 bases from V and 1 base from J, with 11 bases between. This CDR3 is built from 14 residues. Germline V lookup: CDR1 MNHEY, CDR2 SMNVEV (reference sequence).

This chain connects TRBV7-9 to TRBJ2-4; D gene unclear. Per the germline V gene, CDR1 is SEHNR and CDR2 is FQNEAQ (reference sequence). The CDR3 consists of 16 residues. The V and J ends lost 2 bases and 1 base respectively, with 12 bases between them. CDR3 in amino acids: CASSLTHQAAKNIQYF. The CDR3 nucleotides read TGTGCCAGCAGCTTAACACATCAGGCGGCCAAAAACATTCAGTACTTC.

This CDR3 reads CASSYSIGLSSYEQYF. In nucleotides, the CDR3 is TGTGCCAGCAGTTACTCGATTGGGCTGAGCTCCTACGAGCAGTACTTC. This chain links TRBV6-5 with TRBJ2-7; D remains ambiguous. The CDR3 covers 16 residues. The V gene lost 0 bases and the J gene lost 0 bases, with 12 bases spanning the gap. Germline CDR1 is MNHEY and CDR2 is SVGAGI.

The chain couples TRBV29-1 to TRBJ1-2, with a tentative D call TRBD1 (6 bases). Per germline, CDR1 SQVTM and CDR2 ANQGSEA. Trimming cost V 7 bases and J 5 bases, with 17 bases left between them. This CDR3 has 13 amino acids. CDR3 coding DNA: TGCAGCGGATACACCGGGACAATTTATGGCTACACCTTC. It translates to CSGYTGTIYGYTF.

The rearrangement joins TRBV14 to TRBJ2-1; D is unclear. The germline V gene has CDR1 SGHDN and CDR2 FVKESK. V was shortened by 4 bases and J by 7 bases, with 11 bases between the two germline ends. The length of the CDR3 is 13 residues. CDR3 protein: CASSLPLGNEQFF. The CDR3 region has the DNA TGTGCCAGCAGCCTTCCCCTGGGTAATGAGCAGTTCTTC.

The table lists this clone with a few counts. V usage is TRBV11-2 and J usage is TRBJ2-5, with D perhaps TRBD2 (6 bases). CDR1 is SGHAT and CDR2 is FQNNGV in the germline V gene. Trimming left V 0 bases short and J 9 bases short, with 11 bases between. CDR3 length: 13 amino acids. The CDR3 loop reads CASSLEGRRAQYF. The DNA of the CDR3 is TGTGCCAGCAGCTTAGAGGGCAGGAGGGCCCAGTACTTC.

The rearrangement joins TRBV27 to TRBJ1-3; D is unresolved. The CDR3 length is 15 residues. Per germline, CDR1 MNHEY and CDR2 SMNVEV (reference sequence). V was shortened by 3 bases and J by 3 bases, with 12 bases between the two germline ends. The CDR3 region has the DNA TGTGCCAGCAGTTTGGGCCCCGGACTTGGAAACACCATATATTTT. Protein product: CASSLGPGLGNTIYF.

The chain employs TRBV7-9 and TRBJ1-2; a possible D gene is TRBD1 (5 bases). This CDR3 comprises 12 residues. CDR1 and CDR2 from the germline V gene are SEHNR and FQNEAQ (reference sequence). Trimming pared 4 bases from V and 5 bases from J, leaving 8 bases between. This chain's CDR3 is CASSSRQYGYTF. In DNA form, the CDR3 reads TGTGCCAGCAGCTCTAGACAGTATGGCTACACCTTC.

The chain links TRBV25-1 to TRBJ2-7, with 8 bases identical to TRBD2. From germline, CDR1 is MGHDK and CDR2 SYGVNS. The CDR3 has 15 amino acids. V lost 5 bases and J lost 5; bases outside the gene matches: 11. CDR3 sequence: CASSLGMTSVDEQYF. CDR3 DNA sequence: TGTGCCAGCAGTCTCGGTATGACTAGCGTGGACGAGCAGTACTTC.

The chain joins TRBV7-9 to TRBJ1-1; D is undetermined. Looked up from germline, CDR1 is SEHNR and CDR2 is FQNEAQ (reference sequence). V lost 5 bases, J lost 8 bases, and 15 bases lay in between. The CDR3 totals 13 residues. This CDR3 is CASSPWQEQEAFF. For the CDR3, the DNA is TGTGCCAGCAGCCCCTGGCAGGAGCAGGAAGCTTTCTTT.

This clone is a singleton in its sample. The rearrangement links TRBV29-1 to TRBJ2-2; TRBD1 aligns across 12 bases. V lost 5 bases, J lost 3 bases, and 10 bases stayed unmatched. Germline CDR1 SQVTM, CDR2 ANQGSEA. This CDR3 contains 17 residues. The CDR3 region is CSVTTGTGGADTGELFF. DNA for the CDR3: TGCAGCGTTACCACCGGGACAGGGGGCGCGGACACCGGGGAGCTGTTTTTT.

This clone was detected only a few times. The chain has TRBV4-2 and TRBJ2-7; tentative D call: TRBD2 (6 bases). The V gene's germline CDR1 is LGHNA and CDR2 YNFKEQ. The CDR3 loop spans 14 amino acids. Trimming left V 1 base short and J 5 bases short, with 12 bases between. CDR3: CASSQAGEIDEQYF. CDR3 bases: TGTGCCAGCAGCCAAGCGGGGGAGATAGACGAGCAGTACTTC.

This chain joins TRBV6-5 and TRBJ2-1; TRBD2 matches at 8 bases. Per germline, CDR1 MNHEY and CDR2 SVGAGI. J was trimmed by 2 bases and V by 5 bases; bases with no gene match: 5. The CDR3 spans 15 residues. The CDR3 spells CASSLSGVPYNEQFF. CDR3 nucleotides: TGTGCCAGCAGTCTTAGCGGGGTCCCCTACAATGAGCAGTTCTTC.

This clone was counted a few times. The V and J genes are TRBV9 and TRBJ2-3; 9 bases align to TRBD2. Germline CDR1 is SGDLS and CDR2 is YYNGEE. CDR3 length: 15 amino acids. The V and J ends lost 5 bases and 4 bases, in that order; junction bases with no gene match: 8. The CDR3 bases are TGTGCCAGCAGGTCAGGGACTAGCAAAGCAGATACGCAGTATTTT. Its translation: CASRSGTSKADTQYF.

This chain joins TRBV29-1 and TRBJ2-2, with D possibly matching TRBD1 (6 bases). The CDR3 is 15 residues long. Deletions cut 4 bases from V and 1 base from J, with 13 bases between. CDR1 and CDR2 (germline): SQVTM, ANQGSEA. The CDR3 coding sequence is TGCAGCGTTGCAGGGGATCGTCAGAACACCGGGGAGCTGTTTTTT. Translation gives CSVAGDRQNTGELFF.